The 31 T cell receptor beta chains in this list originate from one sample, sequenced in a study of cytomegalovirus exposure and HLA in healthy donors. This PCR relied on a set of 60 Vbeta primers and 13 Jbeta primers. Method: immunoSEQ multiplex PCR; TCRdb's copy keeps in-frame clones and lacks some. The top ten hold roughly 2% of the sample, which has around 140,000 clones, around 70% seen once. Sequencing was performed on PBMCs. The receptors were sampled from a woman aged 55-69 years in good health and CMV-seropositive.

The chain is built from TRBV21-1 and TRBJ1-3. TRBV21-1 is recorded as a pseudogene. CDR3 length equals 15 residues. The CDR3 loop is CASTTSGDSGNTIYF. DNA for the CDR3: TGTGCCAGCACCACCTCGGGGGACTCTGGAAACACCATATATTTT.

The chain links TRBV10-3 to TRBJ1-3; the D gene is possibly TRBD1 (5 bases). In germline, CDR1 is ENHRY, CDR2 SYGVKD. The V end lost 10 bases, the J end lost 2 bases, and 18 bases lay between the germline ends. CDR3 length: 15 residues. The CDR3 nucleotides read TGTGCCACGATCGACGGCGGGGGTGCTGGAAACACCATATATTTT. This codes for CATIDGGGAGNTIYF.

Here the CDR3 DNA reads TGTGCCAGCAGTTACCGGGGTCTCAATCAGCCCCAGCATTTT. It specifies CASSYRGLNQPQHF. This chain uses TRBV6-5 with TRBJ1-5; D gene unclear. Between the trimmed V and J ends, which lost 2 bases and 3 bases, there was a span of 8 bases. CDR3 length: 14 residues. Germline V CDR1 and CDR2: MNHEY, SVGAGI.

This clone was detected only a few times. This chain connects TRBV5-6 to TRBJ1-1, with a possible D match to TRBD1 (6 bases). Trimming pared 3 bases from V and 4 bases from J, leaving 13 bases between. The CDR3 is made up of 14 amino acids. Germline V gene sequence: CDR1 SGHDT, CDR2 YYEEEE. The CDR3 sequence: CASSSGHWGTEAFF. In DNA form, the CDR3 reads TGTGCCAGCAGCTCGGGACACTGGGGCACTGAAGCTTTCTTT.

The chain has TRBV9 and TRBJ1-1; a weak D match, TRBD1 (5 bases). Germline lookup yields CDR1 SGDLS and CDR2 YYNGEE. Trimming removed 7 bases at V and 1 base at J, with 8 bases between. The CDR3 is 12 residues long. CDR3 DNA: TGTGCCAGCGGAGGGACGAACACTGAAGCTTTCTTT. Protein product: CASGGTNTEAFF.

This clone was recorded a few times. This chain joins TRBV5-4 and TRBJ2-7; maybe TRBD2 (5 bases). Germline-derived CDR1 and CDR2 are SGHNT and YYREEE (reference sequence). V gave up 0 bases and J gave up 6 bases, with 16 bases separating them. The CDR3 has 15 residues. CDR3 sequence reads: CASSLATGARVEQYF. The CDR3 nucleotides read TGTGCCAGCAGCTTGGCCACCGGAGCGCGGGTCGAGCAGTACTTC.

V usage is TRBV5-4 and J usage is TRBJ2-2; no reliable D call. The germline V and J ends were trimmed by 3 bases and 2 bases, with 14 bases remaining between them. The CDR3 has 16 amino acids. The germline CDR1 and CDR2 sequences are SGHNT and YYREEE (reference sequence). In DNA, the CDR3 is TGTGCCAGCAGCTCGAGACTGACTGTTAACACCGGGGAGCTGTTTTTT. As protein: CASSSRLTVNTGELFF.

The chain employs TRBV27 and TRBJ1-5, with TRBD1 matching over 9 bases. The CDR3 length is 17 residues. Germline lookup yields CDR1 MNHEY and CDR2 SMNVEV (reference sequence). J lost 7 bases, V lost 6 bases, and 16 bases had no gene match. The CDR3 DNA reads TGTGCCAGCAGCCGTATAGGACAGGGGAGAATCAGCCAGCCCCAGCATTTT. Translating gives CASSRIGQGRISQPQHF.

This clone was counted only a few times. The chain combines TRBV5-1 with TRBJ2-7; maybe TRBD1 (6 bases). V lost 3 bases, J lost 2 bases, and 9 bases lay in between. Germline V gene data show CDR1 as SGHRS and CDR2 as YFSETQ. There are 13 residues in the CDR3. DNA for the CDR3: TGCGCCAGCAGCTATGGACAGACCTACGAGCAGTACTTC. As protein: CASSYGQTYEQYF. Combining the CDR3 with reference TRBV5-1 and TRBJ2-7 gives the whole variable domain KAGVTQTPRYLIKTRGQQVTLSCSPISGHRSVSWYQQTPGQGLQFLFEYFSETQRNKGNFPGRFSGRQFSNSRSEMNVSTLELGDSALYLCASSYGQTYEQYFGPGTRLTVT.

The chain links TRBV28 to TRBJ2-7; 10 nucleotides agree with TRBD2. The CDR3 is 17 amino acids. Trimming took 6 bases from V and 0 from J; bases not matched to a gene: 11. Germline V gene data show CDR1 as MDHEN and CDR2 as SYDVKM. The CDR3 loop is CASSPSSGGEGSYEQYF. CDR3 sequence (DNA): TGTGCCAGCAGCCCTTCCAGCGGGGGGGAAGGCTCCTACGAGCAGTACTTC.

The rearrangement joins TRBV5-1 to TRBJ1-1; D is uncertain. V dropped 6 bases and J dropped 4 bases, with 13 bases sitting between them. This CDR3 contains 13 residues. Germline V gives CDR1 SGHRS, CDR2 YFSETQ. The CDR3 is CASKTVVGTEAFF. CDR3 nucleotides: TGCGCCAGCAAGACTGTAGTGGGCACTGAAGCTTTCTTT. Combining the CDR3 with reference TRBV5-1 and TRBJ1-1 gives the whole variable domain KAGVTQTPRYLIKTRGQQVTLSCSPISGHRSVSWYQQTPGQGLQFLFEYFSETQRNKGNFPGRFSGRQFSNSRSEMNVSTLELGDSALYLCASKTVVGTEAFFGQGTRLTVV.

The chain couples TRBV10-3 to TRBJ2-7, with D perhaps matching TRBD1 (6 bases). The CDR3 spans 12 residues. The germline V gene has CDR1 ENHRY and CDR2 SYGVKD. Deletions cut 1 base from V and 11 bases from J, with 12 bases between. This CDR3 is CAISEFNRVEYF. For the CDR3, the DNA is TGTGCCATCAGTGAGTTCAACAGGGTTGAGTACTTC.

The chain has TRBV6-5 and TRBJ1-4; 9 bases map to TRBD1. The ends lost 0 bases at V and 4 bases at J; junction bases unmatched: 3. This CDR3 has 16 residues. The germline CDR1 and CDR2 sequences are MNHEY and SVGAGI. The CDR3 DNA follows: TGTGCCAGCAGTTACTCGACGGGACAGGGTAATGAAAAACTGTTTTTT. This gives the protein CASSYSTGQGNEKLFF.

The chain is built from TRBV15 and TRBJ1-1; D is undetermined. The germline V gene encodes CDR1 LNHNV and CDR2 YYDKDF (reference sequence). The CDR3 runs 14 residues. The ends were cut back, 0 bases at V and 1 base at J, with 6 bases in the middle. The CDR3 coding sequence is TGTGCCACCAGCAGAGATGTACAGAACACTGAAGCTTTCTTT. Translation gives CATSRDVQNTEAFF.

The V gene is TRBV5-6, the J gene TRBJ2-3; D may be TRBD2 (6 bases). V lost 2 bases, J lost 2 bases, and 18 bases lay in between. The CDR3 is 17 residues long. Germline V gene sequence: CDR1 SGHDT, CDR2 YYEEEE. The CDR3 region is CASSFLGGKGSTDTQYF. In DNA form, the CDR3 reads TGTGCCAGCAGCTTTCTGGGGGGTAAGGGGTCCACAGATACGCAGTATTTT.

This clone showed up just a few times. V is TRBV7-9 and J is TRBJ2-5; 12 bases fit TRBD1. The CDR3 loop spans 15 amino acids. Looked up from germline, CDR1 is SEHNR and CDR2 is FQNEAQ (reference sequence). With V trimmed by 3 bases and J by 5 bases, 4 bases remained unmatched. The CDR3 region is CASSLGQGAAETQYF. In DNA form, the CDR3 reads TGTGCCAGCAGCTTGGGACAGGGGGCGGCGGAGACCCAGTACTTC. The full variable domain, with the rest looked up from reference TRBV7-9 and TRBJ2-5, is DTGVSQNPRHKITKRGQNVTFRCDPISEHNRLYWYRQTLGQGPEFLTYFQNEAQLEKSRLLSDRFSAERPKGSFSTLEIQRTEQGDSAMYLCASSLGQGAAETQYFGPGTRLLVL.

This sequence joins TRBV9 and TRBJ2-7; perhaps TRBD1 as D (6 bases). This CDR3 is built from 15 residues. Germline CDR1 reads SGDLS; CDR2 reads YYNGEE. With 0 bases removed from V and 7 bases from J, the gap between germline ends came to 17 bases. This CDR3 reads CASSVGVGGPGEQYF. In DNA form, the CDR3 reads TGTGCCAGCAGCGTAGGTGTTGGGGGCCCTGGGGAGCAGTACTTC.

This sequence joins TRBV10-3 and TRBJ2-1; 10 bases line up with TRBD2. The J segment lost 9 bases and the V segment lost 6 bases, leaving 8 bases of the junction unmatched. The V gene's germline CDR1 is ENHRY and CDR2 SYGVKD. This CDR3 comprises 14 residues. The CDR3 DNA is TGTGCCATCAGGTCTAGCGGGAGTTCTAGTGAGCAGTTCTTC. Amino acids: CAIRSSGSSSEQFF.

V and J are TRBV28 and TRBJ1-1, with 9 bases identical to TRBD1. There are 14 residues in the CDR3. CDR1 and CDR2 (germline): MDHEN, SYDVKM. The J segment lost 5 bases and the V segment lost 6 bases, leaving 7 bases of the junction unmatched. CDR3 DNA sequence: TGTGCCAGCAGCCCGGGGACAGGGAGAACTGAAGCTTTCTTT. Amino acids: CASSPGTGRTEAFF. Full variable domain (outside the CDR3, taken from reference TRBV28 and TRBJ1-1): DVKVTQSSRYLVKRTGEKVFLECVQDMDHENMFWYRQDPGLGLRLIYFSYDVKMKEKGDIPEGYSVSREKKERFSLILESASTNQTSMYLCASSPGTGRTEAFFGQGTRLTVV.

This clone was picked up a small number of times. The chain is built from TRBV7-9 and TRBJ1-1; D is ambiguous. Germline loops: CDR1 SEHNR, CDR2 FQNEAQ (reference sequence). This CDR3 contains 15 residues. V was cut by 1 base and J by 0 bases, with 9 bases left in between. CDR3 coding DNA: TGTGCCAGCAGCTTAGGCCCAGGCATGAACACTGAAGCTTTCTTT. This encodes CASSLGPGMNTEAFF.

The rearrangement joins TRBV15 to TRBJ1-1; D might be TRBD1 (5 bases). V lost 7 bases and J 0 bases, leaving 15 bases between the germline ends. The germline CDR1 and CDR2 sequences are LNHNV and YYDKDF (reference sequence). The CDR3 is 15 residues long. The CDR3 loop is CATNPGTAMNTEAFF. The CDR3 coding sequence is TGTGCCACCAATCCCGGGACTGCCATGAACACTGAAGCTTTCTTT.

This chain connects TRBV10-2 to TRBJ1-5; 10 bases map to TRBD1. Germline-derived CDR1 and CDR2 are WSHSY and SAAADI. Germline trimming cut 8 bases from V and 6 bases from J; bases unmatched to any gene: 7. The CDR3 is made up of 14 amino acids. The CDR3 loop reads CASSGTGVAQPQHF. CDR3 nucleotide sequence: TGCGCCAGCTCTGGGACAGGGGTTGCTCAGCCCCAGCATTTT.

The CDR3 region has the DNA TGCGCCAGCAGCTTGGCTCTAGCGGGAGGATGGGAGCAGTTCTTC. It codes for CASSLALAGGWEQFF. The J gene is TRBJ2-1, the V gene TRBV5-1; 11 nucleotides match TRBD2. Germline assignment: CDR1 SGHRS and CDR2 YFSETQ. The length of the CDR3 is 15 residues. V shed 0 bases and J 10 bases; nucleotides not matched to a gene: 6.

This chain connects TRBV11-3 to TRBJ1-1, with D hard to call. With 3 bases removed from V and 5 bases from J, the gap between germline ends came to 10 bases. The germline V gene encodes CDR1 SGHNT and CDR2 YENEEA. The CDR3 loop spans 13 amino acids. In DNA, the CDR3 is TGTGCCAGCAGCTTCTCCCCTGTGACTGAAGCTTTCTTT. Protein: CASSFSPVTEAFF.

This clone was counted a single time. The CDR3 bases are TGTGCCAGCAGCCCAACTAGCGGGGGAAATACCGGGGAGCTGTTTTTT. It translates to CASSPTSGGNTGELFF. V and J are TRBV5-4 and TRBJ2-2, with 11 bases that match TRBD2. Germline V gene lookup returns CDR1 SGHNT and CDR2 YYREEE (reference sequence). This CDR3 spans 16 amino acids. With V trimmed by 4 bases and J by 5 bases, 7 bases remained unmatched.

This clone was seen just once. This chain connects TRBV10-1 to TRBJ1-1; 8 bases map to TRBD1. The CDR3 spans 14 residues. CDR1 and CDR2 (germline): WNHNN, SYGVQD (reference sequence). With 6 bases clipped from V and 1 base from J, the junction kept 4 bases outside the gene matches. Here the CDR3 reads CASSSDRANTEAFF. Written as DNA, the CDR3 is TGCGCCAGCAGCTCGGACAGGGCGAACACTGAAGCTTTCTTT.

This clone is labeled medium-sized. The rearrangement joins TRBV25-1 to TRBJ1-4; possible D gene TRBD1, 6 bases. The CDR3 length is 15 residues. The V end was cut by 1 base, the J end by 8 bases, with 14 bases between. Germline values: CDR1 MGHDK, CDR2 SYGVNS. CDR3 amino acids: CASSEWGRGGEKLFF. In DNA, the CDR3 is TGTGCCAGCAGTGAATGGGGCAGGGGAGGGGAAAAACTGTTTTTT.

The V and J genes are TRBV7-9 and TRBJ2-1; 14 bases fit TRBD2. From germline, CDR1 is SEHNR and CDR2 FQNEAQ (reference sequence). The CDR3 has 15 residues. The J segment lost 8 bases and the V segment lost 6 bases, leaving 6 bases of the junction unmatched. CDR3: CASSSGTSGSYEQFF. The CDR3, as DNA: TGTGCCAGCAGTTCCGGGACTAGCGGGAGCTATGAGCAGTTCTTC.

This clone appeared a single time. V gene TRBV10-1 combines with J gene TRBJ2-5; TRBD1 is a possible D gene (6 bases). The J call may be mistaken, given a closer DNA end match to TRBJ2-7. The CDR3 extends over 14 amino acids. CDR1 and CDR2 from the germline V gene are WNHNN and SYGVQD (reference sequence). CDR3 protein: CASSESGGSDEQYF. The CDR3 bases are TGCGCCAGCAGTGAGTCAGGGGGTAGCGACGAGCAGTACTTC.

As DNA, the CDR3 is TGTGCCAGTAGTTTACAGGGGTACGAGCAGTACTTC. This encodes CASSLQGYEQYF. This chain links TRBV19 with TRBJ2-7; 7 nucleotides line up with TRBD1. CDR1 is LNHDA, CDR2 SQIVND, per germline (reference sequence). With V trimmed by 5 bases and J by 4 bases, 2 bases remained unmatched. The CDR3 runs to 12 residues.

The chain couples TRBV5-6 to TRBJ2-5; possible D gene TRBD2, 6 bases. V dropped 3 bases and J dropped 11 bases, with 14 bases sitting between them. Germline CDR1 is SGHDT and CDR2 is YYEEEE. This CDR3 comprises 12 residues. The CDR3 here is CASSSPWGEQYF. The CDR3 DNA reads as TGTGCCAGCAGCTCCCCATGGGGGGAGCAGTACTTC.